This T cell receptor beta chain was captured in a study of cytomegalovirus exposure and HLA in healthy donors. Note on this clone: Its ends do not fully match the called genes, so a read error is possible.

The PCR ran on 60 Vbeta and 13 Jbeta primers. The table came from immunoSEQ multiplex PCR; TCRdb's copy has only in-frame clones and leaves some out. The sample consists of 150,000 or so clones, approximately 81% of them appearing once. The CDR3 loop spans 18 amino acids. Germline V gene sequence: CDR1 SNHLY, CDR2 FYNNEI. V and J are TRBV2 and TRBJ1-5; TRBD1 agrees at 11 bases. This TCR derives from a woman between 18 and 30 years old in good health and CMV-seronegative. Specimen: PBMCs. The CDR3 sequence is CASRDRGSPTYSNRPQHF. DNA for the CDR3: TGTGCCAGTAGGGACAGGGGGTCGCCAACTTATAGCAATCGGCCCCAGCATTTT.